The source of this TCR beta chain is a study of patients and donors after allogeneic stem cell transplantation. The CDR3 length is 15 residues. V was shortened by 6 bases and J by 8 bases, with 19 bases between the two germline ends. Germline CDR1 reads MGHDK; CDR2 reads SYGVNS. TCRdb re-called the RT-PCR reads with MiXCR, one entry per CDR3 protein. Here the sample spans about 960,000 distinct CDR3 sequences, approximately 19% being singletons. This receptor was identified in a human donor who was either an allogeneic HSCT recipient or a stem cell or donor lymphocyte infusion donor (not recorded which). It is not recorded whose cells these are; they may come from a transplant donor. This chain joins TRBV25-1 and TRBJ1-4, with D uncertain. Input material: blood, either unsorted or a sorted T cell fraction (not recorded which). CDR3: CASSQSGSLGEKLFF. The CDR3 region has the DNA TGTGCCAGCAGCCAAAGCGGGTCATTGGGGGAAAAACTGTTTTTT. Looking up the rest from reference TRBV25-1 and TRBJ1-4 gives the full variable domain: EADIYQTPRYLVIGTGKKITLECSQTMGHDKMYWYQQDPGMELHLIHYSYGVNSTEKGDLSSESTVSRIRTEHFPLTLESARPSHTSQYLCASSQSGSLGEKLFFGSGTQLSVL.